This is a list of T cell receptor beta chains from one sample in a study of cytomegalovirus exposure and HLA in healthy donors. The repertoire was sequenced with immunoSEQ multiplex PCR; TCRdb's copy has only in-frame clones and lacks some. The specimen's table records approximately 100,000 clones. Specimen: PBMCs. These receptors were taken from a middle-aged man in good health and CMV-seropositive. Both conserved end residues are part of each CDR3. A D gene is named only where the DNA matches it firmly.

>TRBV19|NA|TRBJ1-1
CASSKEPGSNTEAFF
TGTGCCAGTAGTAAAGAACCTGGCTCGAACACTGAAGCTTTCTTT
>TRBV10-2|TRBD2|TRBJ2-3
CASKDYREADTQYF
TGCGCCAGCAAGGACTATCGGGAGGCAGATACGCAGTATTTT
>TRBV5-1|TRBD1|TRBJ2-5
CASSLGDTGERQETQYF
TGCGCCAGCAGCTTGGGCGATACAGGGGAGCGCCAAGAGACCCAGTACTTC
>TRBV18|NA|TRBJ2-7
CASSRRQEPTYEQYF
TGTGCCAGCTCACGTAGACAGGAGCCAACCTACGAGCAGTACTTC
>TRBV5-1|TRBD2|TRBJ2-1
CASSSPGLAGAEQFF
TGCGCCAGCAGCTCCCCGGGACTAGCGGGAGCTGAGCAGTTCTTC
>TRBV6-5|NA|TRBJ2-1
CASSPVAPYNEQFF
TGTGCCAGCAGCCCCGTAGCACCTTACAATGAGCAGTTCTTC
>TRBV18|TRBD2|TRBJ2-2
CASSSPSGRADGELFF
TGTGCCAGCTCATCCCCTAGCGGGAGGGCCGACGGGGAGCTGTTTTTT
>TRBV13|TRBD2|TRBJ2-1
CASSGLAGLFF
TGTGCCAGCAGCGGACTAGCGGGATTGTTCTTC
>TRBV7-2|TRBD1|TRBJ1-1
CASSLGQSNTEAFF
TGTGCCAGCAGCTTGGGACAGTCGAACACTGAAGCTTTCTTT
>TRBV4-2|TRBD1|TRBJ2-1
CASSLRDRGYNEQFF
TGTGCCAGCAGCCTTCGGGACAGGGGATACAATGAGCAGTTCTTC
>TRBV7-2|TRBD1|TRBJ1-1
CASSRTPGQLEAFF
TGTGCCAGCAGCCGCACTCCGGGACAGCTAGAAGCTTTCTTT
>TRBV7-2|NA|TRBJ2-7
CASSLDRDQFSYEQYF
TGTGCCAGCAGCTTAGACAGGGACCAGTTCTCCTACGAGCAGTACTTC
>TRBV7-9|NA|TRBJ2-1
CASSLVGLSHSDNEQFF
TGTGCCAGCAGCTTAGTGGGGCTGTCCCACTCCGACAATGAGCAGTTCTTC
>TRBV29-1|NA|TRBJ1-5
CSVGHSHGPQHF
TGCAGCGTTGGTCACAGCCATGGGCCCCAGCATTTT
>TRBV18|NA|TRBJ1-6
CASSATVGQRNSPLHF
TGTGCCAGCTCAGCAACCGTAGGACAGCGAAATTCACCCCTCCACTTT
>TRBV14|TRBD1|TRBJ2-7
CASSEGQGLVEQYF
TGTGCCAGCAGCGAGGGACAGGGGCTGGTCGAGCAGTACTTC
>TRBV18|NA|TRBJ2-3
CASSPSWQRNTDTQYF
TGTGCCAGCTCACCATCGTGGCAGCGGAACACAGATACGCAGTATTTT
>TRBV7-9|TRBD1|TRBJ2-7
CASSFSPGQGAYEQYF
TGTGCCAGCAGCTTTTCCCCGGGACAGGGTGCCTACGAGCAGTACTTC